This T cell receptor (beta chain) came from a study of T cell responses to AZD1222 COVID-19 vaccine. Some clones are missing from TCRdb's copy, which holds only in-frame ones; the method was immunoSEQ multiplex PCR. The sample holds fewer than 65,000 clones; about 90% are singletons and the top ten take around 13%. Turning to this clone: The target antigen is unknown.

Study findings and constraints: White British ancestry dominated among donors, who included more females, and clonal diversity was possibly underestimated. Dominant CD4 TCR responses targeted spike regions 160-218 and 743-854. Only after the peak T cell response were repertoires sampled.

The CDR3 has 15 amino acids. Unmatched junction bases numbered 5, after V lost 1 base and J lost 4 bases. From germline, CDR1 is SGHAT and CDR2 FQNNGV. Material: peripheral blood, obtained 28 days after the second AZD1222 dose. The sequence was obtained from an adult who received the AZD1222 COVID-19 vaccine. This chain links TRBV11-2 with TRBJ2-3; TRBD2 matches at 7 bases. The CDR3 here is CASSLAGGAADTQYF. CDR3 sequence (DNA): TGTGCCAGCAGCTTAGCGGGGGGAGCCGCAGATACGCAGTATTTT.